The clone carrying this T cell receptor beta chain was detected only once. No antigen is known for it. The method was immunoSEQ multiplex PCR; TCRdb's version includes in-frame clones alone and lacks a portion of them. The table lists about 160,000 clones, about 90% of them singletons. Germline CDR1 reads SGHRS; CDR2 reads YFSETQ. This CDR3 spans 12 amino acids. V lost 0 bases and J lost 4, with 2 bases in between. The sample comes from a study of T cell responses to AZD1222 COVID-19 vaccine. Study outcomes and limitations: There were vaccine-associated CD4 TCRs across spike, dominant at 160-218 and 743-854. A rise in Spike-specific TCR breadth and depth followed two AZD1222 doses. It should be noted that donors were predominantly white British and more often female, and clonal diversity was possibly underestimated. Repertoire sampling occurred only after the peak T cell response.

The chain uses TRBV5-1 and TRBJ2-1, with D unclear. Sequenced material: peripheral blood, taken on day 0 of AZD1222 vaccination. This TCR came from an adult in good health. CDR3 sequence: CASSLAYNEQFF. The CDR3 DNA reads as TGCGCCAGCAGCTTGGCGTACAATGAGCAGTTCTTC.